The subject of this entry is one TCR beta chain. Its antigen is currently unknown. The CDR3 is made up of 15 amino acids. The germline V and J ends were trimmed by 3 bases and 2 bases, with 12 bases remaining between them. Germline V gives CDR1 ENHRY, CDR2 SYGVKD. These data are taken from a study of cytomegalovirus exposure and HLA in healthy donors. The study ran its PCR with 60 Vbeta and 13 Jbeta primers. Sequencing was performed with immunoSEQ multiplex PCR; in TCRdb, only in-frame clones are kept and a portion is missing. The sample records some 140,000 clones, roughly 78% being singletons. The study's findings and limits: Some V segments could not be told apart, so they were left out, TRBV6-2 and TRBV6-3 among them. Reported performance of the classifier showed diagnosis of cytomegalovirus status with high specificity and sensitivity.

Specimen: PBMCs. This TCR was recovered from a man between 40 and 49 years old in good health and CMV-seropositive. The rearrangement links TRBV10-3 to TRBJ2-3; tentatively, D is TRBD2 (6 bases). CDR3 in amino acids: CAISEGAGHTDTQYF. DNA for the CDR3: TGTGCCATCAGTGAAGGAGCGGGCCACACAGATACGCAGTATTTT.